The sequence of this T cell receptor beta chain was determined in a study of T cells in Graves' hyperthyroidism and ophthalmopathy. Notes on the study in general: Blood also contained most expanded thyroid clonotypes above 0.001.

RNA transcripts served as the template for amplifying TCR beta CDR3 regions. First-round RT-PCR with HTBI primers amplified the TCR CDR3 region. TCRdb used MiXCR to reprocess the multiplex PCR reads, holding one entry per CDR3 protein. The data hold hundreds of thousands of distinct CDR3 sequences, with around 15% observed a single time. This clonotype came up many times. Antigen unknown. CDR1 is LNHDA, CDR2 SQIVND, per germline (reference sequence). The J segment lost 3 bases and the V segment lost 5 bases, leaving 7 bases of the junction unmatched. The CDR3 sequence is 16 residues long. The chain has TRBV19 and TRBJ1-5, with 10 bases identical to TRBD1. This sequence was found in a woman aged 35 to 49 with Graves' ophthalmopathy. Sequences were obtained from blood. CDR3 nucleotide sequence: TGTGCCAGTAGTGGGGTGGACAGGGGGACCAATCAGCCCCAGCATTTT. It translates to CASSGVDRGTNQPQHF.